Listed here are 9 T cell receptor beta chains from one sample, sequenced in a study of T cell responses to AZD1222 COVID-19 vaccine. The assay was immunoSEQ multiplex PCR, and TCRdb's table has in-frame clones only and misses some. The sample holds over 100,000 clones, around 87% seen once. The sequencing here drew on peripheral blood, taken on day 0 of AZD1222 vaccination. Source of these receptors: an adult in good health.

The V call is TRBV19, the J call TRBJ1-1; the D is unclear. The CDR3 contains 16 residues. Per the germline V gene, CDR1 is LNHDA and CDR2 is SQIVND (reference sequence). Trimming stripped 3 bases from V and 1 base from J, with 15 bases between. The CDR3 here is CASSISIGKGNTEAFF. In DNA form, the CDR3 reads TGTGCCAGTAGTATTTCGATCGGCAAGGGGAACACTGAAGCTTTCTTT.

The chain couples TRBV4-3 to TRBJ2-7; 8 bases fit TRBD1. CDR3 length equals 14 residues. CDR1 and CDR2 from the germline V gene are LGHNA and YSLEER. The J segment lost 6 bases and the V segment lost 1 base, leaving 5 bases of the junction unmatched. The CDR3 loop is CASSQGQGIGEQYF. The CDR3 coding sequence is TGCGCCAGCAGCCAAGGACAGGGGATTGGCGAGCAGTACTTC.

The chain employs TRBV12-3 or TRBV12-4 and TRBJ1-1; D remains ambiguous. The CDR3 contains 13 residues. Deletions cut 3 bases from V and 5 bases from J, with 10 bases between. CDR3 nucleotide sequence: TGTGCCAGCAGTTTGAGGCAGAGGACTGAAGCTTTCTTT. This sequence encodes CASSLRQRTEAFF.

The rearrangement links TRBV4-2 to TRBJ2-1; 7 nucleotides align to TRBD2. Germline assignment: CDR1 LGHNA and CDR2 YNFKEQ. With 1 base clipped from V and 7 bases from J, the junction kept 10 bases outside the gene matches. The CDR3 totals 16 residues. The CDR3 nucleotides are TGTGCCAGCAGCCAAGGACTGTCGGGAGGTGAGAATGAGCAGTTCTTC. This codes for CASSQGLSGGENEQFF.

This chain links TRBV4-3 with TRBJ2-3; D perhaps matches TRBD2 (5 bases). Per the germline V gene, CDR1 is LGHNA and CDR2 is YSLEER. The length of the CDR3 is 13 residues. V lost 8 bases, J lost 6 bases, and 15 bases lay in between. CDR3 DNA sequence: TGCGCCAGCTCCGGAGGACTTAGTGATACGCAGTATTTT. The encoded protein is CASSGGLSDTQYF.

This sequence joins TRBV14 and TRBJ1-2, with D possibly being TRBD1 (6 bases). The CDR3 consists of 13 residues. The V end was cut by 4 bases, the J end by 2 bases, with 8 bases between. CDR1 and CDR2 (germline): SGHDN, FVKESK. The CDR3 sequence is CASSLGGNYGYTF. The CDR3 DNA reads TGTGCCAGCAGCCTAGGGGGGAACTATGGCTACACCTTC. The full variable domain, with the rest looked up from reference TRBV14 and TRBJ1-2, is EAGVTQFPSHSVIEKGQTVTLRCDPISGHDNLYWYRRVMGKEIKFLLHFVKESKQDESGMPNNRFLAERTGGTYSTLKVQPAELEDSGVYFCASSLGGNYGYTFGSGTRLTVV.

The CDR3 DNA follows: TGTGCCAGCAGCCAAGGACTAGCGACAACCGGGGAGCTGTTTTTT. Translating gives CASSQGLATTGELFF. V gene TRBV3-1 (or the pseudogene TRBV3-2) combines with J gene TRBJ2-2; 8 bases match TRBD2. Trimming cost V 1 base and J 5 bases; bases outside gene matches: 3. Germline lookup yields CDR1 LGHDT and CDR2 YNNKEL (reference sequence). The CDR3 runs to 15 residues.

This chain joins TRBV27 and TRBJ2-7; possibly TRBD2 for D (6 bases). V dropped 5 bases and J dropped 3 bases, with 14 bases sitting between them. This CDR3 has 14 residues. Per germline, CDR1 MNHEY and CDR2 SMNVEV (reference sequence). The CDR3 loop reads CASSRPGLSYEQYF. CDR3 nucleotide sequence: TGTGCCAGCAGTCGTCCGGGACTGAGCTACGAGCAGTACTTC.

DNA of the CDR3: TGTGCCAGCTCACAAGGGGGCACAGATACGCAGTATTTT. This encodes CASSQGGTDTQYF. This rearrangement joins TRBV18 to TRBJ2-3; maybe TRBD1 (5 bases). V was trimmed by 4 bases and J by 1 base, leaving 6 bases between them. Germline CDR1 and CDR2: KGHSH and LQKENI. The CDR3 is 13 amino acids.